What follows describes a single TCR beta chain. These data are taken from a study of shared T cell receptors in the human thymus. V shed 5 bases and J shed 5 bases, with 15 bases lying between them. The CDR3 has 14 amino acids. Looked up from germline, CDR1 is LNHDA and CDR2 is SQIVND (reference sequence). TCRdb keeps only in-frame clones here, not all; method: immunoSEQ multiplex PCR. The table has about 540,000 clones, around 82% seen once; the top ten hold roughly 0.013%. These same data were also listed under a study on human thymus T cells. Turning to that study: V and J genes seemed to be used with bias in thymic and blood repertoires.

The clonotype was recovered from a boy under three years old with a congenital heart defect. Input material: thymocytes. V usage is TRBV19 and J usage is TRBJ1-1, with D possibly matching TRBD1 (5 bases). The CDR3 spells CASSGGSGKTEAFF. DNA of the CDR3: TGTGCCAGTAGTGGTGGGTCAGGGAAAACTGAAGCTTTCTTT.